This TCR beta chain appears in the sequencing data of a study of identical twins (dated by TCRdb to between 2015 and 2016). The study in broad terms: TCR alpha and beta repertoires from monozygotic twins, unrelated adults of various ages and cord blood were deep-sequenced to test whether fetal clonotypes persist. To rule out contamination, the twin experiments were replicated at different times with different library preparation protocols. Study-level results and caveats: A weaker excess of twin sharing was found in beta out-of-frame sequences because the signal-to-noise ratio was lowered by fewer shared sequences. In monozygotic twins, out-of-frame TCR alpha sharing was systematically underestimated by recombination models, although the models agreed with sharing between unrelated individuals. Zero-insertion analyses could be partly confounded by invariant T cells such as MAIT and iNKT, although diverse VJ usage argued against such confounding for most clonotypes. Fewer insertions were carried by abundant cord blood beta clonotypes; a weaker similar trend was observed in young adult naive repertoires, while no such trend was observed in memory repertoires. Compared with coincidental sharing between unrelated individuals, out-of-frame TCR alpha sequences shared between twins had an excess of sequences with low generation probability. Because the same donors could not be followed over many years, the conclusions depended on cross-sectional statistical analysis.

Every donor in the study was a healthy Caucasian. Three pairs of female monozygotic twins, all aged about 18 to 29 years, were included in the twin cohort. Positive isolation kits from Invitrogen were used to isolate the CD4+ and CD8+ T cell populations. This clonotype has just a few counts. The antigen this receptor binds is unknown. Base quality data are lacking; no much larger clone is found one base away. The protocol used for the library was 5' RACE. Instrument on record: Illumina HiSeq 2000. Template switching introduced a universal primer binding site; the final cDNA contained a unique molecular identifier, enabling accurate counting of TCR cDNA molecules. Specific primers in the conserved constant-segment region were used to synthesize first-strand cDNA for TCR alpha and beta chains. Each cDNA library was double barcoded, with a SMART-Mk sample barcode plus Illumina barcodes, to control for contamination. Two successive PCR steps introduced TruSeq adapter sequences along with Illumina sample barcodes. Sequencing of the TCR alpha and beta cDNA libraries was done on the Illumina HiSeq platform using custom primers. Under the source paper's analysis protocol: Unique molecular identifiers were extracted from raw reads with MiGEC, and CDR3 positions were determined with MiXCR. For each individual, recombination models were inferred using an EM algorithm with the repgenHMM and IGoR tools. Shared clonotypes were analyzed with the tcR package in R, and sharing was normalized by the product of cloneset sizes. To study raw recombination free of thymic and clonal selection effects, out-of-frame nonproductive sequences were analyzed. The public reads were quality trimmed at Q25 with fastp and then assembled into clones with MiXCR by TCRdb, keeping productive beta chains. Every distinct CDR3 protein forms one entry, paired with its most common genes and DNA. These V and J calls are TCRdb output, not the study's own analysis. This sample is represented by roughly 280,000 distinct CDR3 sequences; more than 8% of them were singletons. Under 7.5% of the sample goes to the ten largest clones.

V is cut by 1 base and J by 2 bases, and the space between the germline ends is 6 bases. CDR1 and CDR2 were assigned from the germline V gene (reference sequence) as MNHEY and SMNVEV. Including cysteine and phenylalanine, the CDR3 has 14 amino acids. Solely the CDR3 DNA is kept, with 42 bases framed from the first base. The data also belong to a second study, concerning yellow fever vaccine responses in identical twins. The second paper further reports: The authors reported that the T cell response to vaccination in identical twins appeared partly convergent and partly personalized. The study precisely tracked vaccine-responding T cell clones in identical twins.

Sequencing input: CD8+ T cells sorted from blood. The chain uses TRBV27 and TRBJ2-4; no D gene is confidently identified. The source of this sequence is a woman between 18 and 30 years old in good health. The CDR3 loop reads CASSLWGSKNIQYF. DNA sequence: TGTGCCAGCAGTTTATGGGGTTCCAAAAACATTCAGTACTTC.